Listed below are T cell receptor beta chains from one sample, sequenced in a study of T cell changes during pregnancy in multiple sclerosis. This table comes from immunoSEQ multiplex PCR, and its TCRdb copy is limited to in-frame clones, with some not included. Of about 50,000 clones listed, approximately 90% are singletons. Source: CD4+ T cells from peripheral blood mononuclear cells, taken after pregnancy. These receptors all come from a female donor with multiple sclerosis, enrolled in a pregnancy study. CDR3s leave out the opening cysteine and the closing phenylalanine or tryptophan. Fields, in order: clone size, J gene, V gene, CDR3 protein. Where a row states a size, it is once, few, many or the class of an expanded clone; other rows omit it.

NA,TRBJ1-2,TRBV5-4,ASSSRDRAYGYT
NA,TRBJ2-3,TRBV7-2,ASSLAQASGTDTQY
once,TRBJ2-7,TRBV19,ASSIAFGGDSSYEQY
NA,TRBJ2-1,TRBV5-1,ASSLEGVDEQF
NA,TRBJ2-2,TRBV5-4,ASSFASGSVGELF
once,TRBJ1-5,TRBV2,ASSADHRNQPQH
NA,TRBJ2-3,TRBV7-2,ASSKLGLAGDTQY
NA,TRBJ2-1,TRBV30,AWSLTRVHSYNEQF
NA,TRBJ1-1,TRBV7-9,ASSINTGGREAF
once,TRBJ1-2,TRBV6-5,ASSYRQATDGYT
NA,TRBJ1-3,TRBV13,ASSLANPGNTIY
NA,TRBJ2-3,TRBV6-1,ASSGSSGGLSTDTQY
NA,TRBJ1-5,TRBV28,ASSPPLTGTGPGDQPQH
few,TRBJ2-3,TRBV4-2,ASSQGGGDTDTQY
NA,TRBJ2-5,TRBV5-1,ASSLVGGGQETQY
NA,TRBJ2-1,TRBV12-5,ASGLRTSGRNEQF
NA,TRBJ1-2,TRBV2,ASRGGGVGYGYT
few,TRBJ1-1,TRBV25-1,ASSGPGTLNTEAF
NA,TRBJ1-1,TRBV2,ASSRQGWENTEAF
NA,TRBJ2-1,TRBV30,AWLAGAYNEQF
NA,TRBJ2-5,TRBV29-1,SVVGVQETQY
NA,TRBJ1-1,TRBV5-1,ASSPGTNTGNTEAF
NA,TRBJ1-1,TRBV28,ASSERAGATEAF
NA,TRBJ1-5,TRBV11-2,ASSLRGFVNQPQH
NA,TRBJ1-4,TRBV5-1,ASSRDRHNEKLF
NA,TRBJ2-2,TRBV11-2,ASSLVGGVNTGELF
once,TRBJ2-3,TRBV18,ASSLVGLAASTDTQY
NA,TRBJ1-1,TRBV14,ASSTRGSVAEAF
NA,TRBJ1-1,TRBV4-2,ASSRRSGTGINTEAF
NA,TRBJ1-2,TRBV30,AWGPLTLNYGYT
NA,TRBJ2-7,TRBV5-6,ASSLGSGYEQY
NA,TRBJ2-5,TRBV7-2,ASSATVQETQY
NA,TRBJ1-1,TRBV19,ASSLRGQGYNTEAF
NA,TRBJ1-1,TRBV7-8,ASSLGGVTRLPEAF
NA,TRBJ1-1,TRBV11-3,ASSLDGRGGESEAF
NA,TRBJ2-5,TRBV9,ASSVEGGRETQY
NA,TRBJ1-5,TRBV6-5,ASSYSQGNQPQH
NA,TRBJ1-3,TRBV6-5,ASISSGNTIY
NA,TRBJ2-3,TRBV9,ASSSYRGSTDTQY
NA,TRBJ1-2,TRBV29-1,SVGELRDYGYT
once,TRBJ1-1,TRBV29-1,SVSLQGNTEAF
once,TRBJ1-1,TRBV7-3,ASSSYLNTEAF
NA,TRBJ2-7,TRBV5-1,ASSIGGTGMAEQY
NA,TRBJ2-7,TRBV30,AWSGGQVNYEQY
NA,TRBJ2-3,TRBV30,ACQGLAGANGDTQY
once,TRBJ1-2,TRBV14,ASSGYGGNYGYT
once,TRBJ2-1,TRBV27,ASSLSGGAGGGGNEQF